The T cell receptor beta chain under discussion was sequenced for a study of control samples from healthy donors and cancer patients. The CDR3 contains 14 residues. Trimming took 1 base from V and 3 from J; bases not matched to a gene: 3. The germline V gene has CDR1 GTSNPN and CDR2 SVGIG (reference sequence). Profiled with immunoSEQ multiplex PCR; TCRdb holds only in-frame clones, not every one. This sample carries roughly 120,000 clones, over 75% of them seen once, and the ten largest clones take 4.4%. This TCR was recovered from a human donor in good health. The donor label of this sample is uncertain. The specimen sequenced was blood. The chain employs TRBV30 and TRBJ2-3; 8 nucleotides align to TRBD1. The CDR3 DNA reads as TGTGCCTGGAGTGCGGGACAGGAGACAGATACGCAGTATTTT. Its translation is CAWSAGQETDTQYF.